This T cell receptor beta chain originates from a study of blood T cell repertoires in COVID-19. Study information: Collection of acute and convalescent COVID-19 samples took place in the United States, Italy and Spain. Sample material is recorded as cDNA or gDNA derived from T cells, B-cell-depleted T cells, or PBMCs.

Original methodology: Estimated nucleated cell counts came from reference gene primer amplification. Measured with immunoSEQ multiplex PCR; TCRdb has only the in-frame clones, and not every one. D and trimming were read from the DNA, whereas the V and J calls and clone size are those reported in that table. Of 150,000 or so clones detected, roughly four fifths appear once; the ten largest clones hold 3%. The length of the CDR3 is 15 residues. Trimming pared 3 bases from V and 2 bases from J, leaving 14 bases between. Per the germline V gene, CDR1 is LGHDT and CDR2 is YNNKEL (reference sequence). The clonotype originates from a woman over 75 with acute or convalescent COVID-19. The genes are TRBV3-1 (or the pseudogene TRBV3-2) and TRBJ2-7; a weak D match, TRBD2 (5 bases). Sequenced material: peripheral blood. The CDR3 DNA follows: TGTGCCAGCAGCCACCTGGAGGTAAAGCCCTACGAGCAGTACTTC. Amino acid sequence: CASSHLEVKPYEQYF.